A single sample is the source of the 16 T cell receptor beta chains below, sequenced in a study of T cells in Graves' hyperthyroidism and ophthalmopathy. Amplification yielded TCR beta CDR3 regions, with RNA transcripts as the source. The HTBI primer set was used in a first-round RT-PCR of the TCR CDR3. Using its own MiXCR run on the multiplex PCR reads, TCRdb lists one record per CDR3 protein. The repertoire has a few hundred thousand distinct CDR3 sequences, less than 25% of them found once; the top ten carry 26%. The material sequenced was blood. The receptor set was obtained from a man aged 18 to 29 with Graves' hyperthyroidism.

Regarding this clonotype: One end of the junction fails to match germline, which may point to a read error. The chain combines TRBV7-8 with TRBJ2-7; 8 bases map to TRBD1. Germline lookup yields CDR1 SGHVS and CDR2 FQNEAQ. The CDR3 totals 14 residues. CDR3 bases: TGTACCAGCAGCTTAGGCGACAGGGGCTACGAGCAGTACTTC. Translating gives CTSSLGDRGYEQYF. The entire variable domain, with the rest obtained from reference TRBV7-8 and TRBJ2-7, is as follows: GAGVSQSPRYKVAKRGQDVALRCDPISGHVSLFWYQQALGQGPEFLTYFQNEAQLDKSGLPSDRFFAERPEGSVSTLKIQRTQQEDSAVYLCTSSLGDRGYEQYFGPGTRLTVT.

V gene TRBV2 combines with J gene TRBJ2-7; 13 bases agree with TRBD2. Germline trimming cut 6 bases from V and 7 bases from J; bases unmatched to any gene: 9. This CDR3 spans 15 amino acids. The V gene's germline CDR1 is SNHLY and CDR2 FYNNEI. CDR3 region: CASRELAGGPWEQYF. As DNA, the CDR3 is TGTGCCAGCAGAGAACTAGCGGGAGGGCCGTGGGAGCAGTACTTC.

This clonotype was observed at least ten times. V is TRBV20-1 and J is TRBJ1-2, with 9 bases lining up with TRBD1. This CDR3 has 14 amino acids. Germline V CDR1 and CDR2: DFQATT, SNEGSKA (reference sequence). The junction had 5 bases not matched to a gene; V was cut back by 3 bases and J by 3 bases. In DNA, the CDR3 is TGCAGTGCTAGGGGTCGGGACAGGGACTATGGCTACACCTTC. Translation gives CSARGRDRDYGYTF.

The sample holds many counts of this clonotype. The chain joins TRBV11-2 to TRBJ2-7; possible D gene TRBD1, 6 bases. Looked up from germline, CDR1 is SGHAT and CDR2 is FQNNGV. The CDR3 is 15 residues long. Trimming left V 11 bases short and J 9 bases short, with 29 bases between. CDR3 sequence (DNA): TGTGCCGGGCTAGGGGGACACGAGGCCTTTCGGTCGCAGTACTTC. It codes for CAGLGGHEAFRSQYF.

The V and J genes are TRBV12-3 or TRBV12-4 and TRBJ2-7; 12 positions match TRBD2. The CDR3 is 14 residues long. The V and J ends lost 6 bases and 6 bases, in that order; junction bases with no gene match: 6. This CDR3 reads CASSQSSGGGEQYF. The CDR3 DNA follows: TGTGCCAGCAGCCAATCTAGCGGGGGGGGCGAGCAGTACTTC.

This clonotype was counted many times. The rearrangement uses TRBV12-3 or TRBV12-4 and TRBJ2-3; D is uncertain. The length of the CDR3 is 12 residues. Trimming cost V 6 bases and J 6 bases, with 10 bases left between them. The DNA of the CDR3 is TGTGCCAGCAGCTTCGTAGGGGATACGCAGTATTTT. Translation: CASSFVGDTQYF.

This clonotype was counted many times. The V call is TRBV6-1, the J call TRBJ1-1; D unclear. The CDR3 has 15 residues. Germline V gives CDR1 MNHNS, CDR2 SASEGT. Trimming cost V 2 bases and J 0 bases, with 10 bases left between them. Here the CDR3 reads CASSEKAELNTEAFF. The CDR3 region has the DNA TGTGCCAGCAGTGAAAAGGCAGAATTGAACACTGAAGCTTTCTTT.

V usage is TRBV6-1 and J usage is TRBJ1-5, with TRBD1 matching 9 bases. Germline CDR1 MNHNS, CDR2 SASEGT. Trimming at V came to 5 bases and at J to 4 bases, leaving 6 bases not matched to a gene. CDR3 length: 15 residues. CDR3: CASSRGGQGNQPQHF. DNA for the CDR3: TGTGCCAGCAGTCGAGGGGGACAGGGAAATCAGCCCCAGCATTTT.

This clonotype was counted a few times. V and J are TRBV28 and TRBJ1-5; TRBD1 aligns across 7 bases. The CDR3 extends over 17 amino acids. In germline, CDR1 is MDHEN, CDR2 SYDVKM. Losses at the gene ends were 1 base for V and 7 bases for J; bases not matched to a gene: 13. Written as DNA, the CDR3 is TGTGCCAGCAGTTTATTGGGCATAAGGGGGCGAGGACAGCCCCAGCATTTT. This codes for CASSLLGIRGRGQPQHF.

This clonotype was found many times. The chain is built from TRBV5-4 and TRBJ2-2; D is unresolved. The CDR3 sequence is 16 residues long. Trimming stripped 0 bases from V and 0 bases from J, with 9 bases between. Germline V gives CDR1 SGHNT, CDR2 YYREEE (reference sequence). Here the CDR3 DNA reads TGTGCCAGCAGCTTGGTTCCCAAAACGAACACCGGGGAGCTGTTTTTT. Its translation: CASSLVPKTNTGELFF.

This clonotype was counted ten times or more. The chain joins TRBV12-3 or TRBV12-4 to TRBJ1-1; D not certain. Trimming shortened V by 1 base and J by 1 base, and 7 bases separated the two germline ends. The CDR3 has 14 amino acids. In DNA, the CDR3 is TGTGCCAGCAGTTTAGTAATGGCGAACACTGAAGCTTTCTTT. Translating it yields CASSLVMANTEAFF.

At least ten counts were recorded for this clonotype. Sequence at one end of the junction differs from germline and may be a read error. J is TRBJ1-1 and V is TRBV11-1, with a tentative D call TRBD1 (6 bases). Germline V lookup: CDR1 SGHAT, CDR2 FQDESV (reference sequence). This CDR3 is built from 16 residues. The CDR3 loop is CASSPQTGALNTEALF. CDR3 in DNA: TGTGCCAGCAGCCCACAGACAGGCGCGCTGAACACTGAAGCTCTCTTT.

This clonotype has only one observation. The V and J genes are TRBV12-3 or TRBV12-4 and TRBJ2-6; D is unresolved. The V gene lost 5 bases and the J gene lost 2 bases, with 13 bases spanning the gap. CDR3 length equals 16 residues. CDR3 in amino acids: CASSQNLVPGANVLTF. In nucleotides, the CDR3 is TGTGCCAGCAGTCAGAACTTAGTCCCTGGGGCCAACGTCCTGACTTTC.

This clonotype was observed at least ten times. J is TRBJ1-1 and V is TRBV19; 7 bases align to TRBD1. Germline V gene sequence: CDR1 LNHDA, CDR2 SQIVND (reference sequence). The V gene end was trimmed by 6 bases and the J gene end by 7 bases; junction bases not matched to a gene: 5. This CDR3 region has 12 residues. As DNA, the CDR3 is TGTGCCAGTAGACAGGGGTGGGGTGAAGCTTTCTTT. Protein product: CASRQGWGEAFF.

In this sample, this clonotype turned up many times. The CDR3 loop reads CASSPGGAGETQYF. The CDR3, as DNA: TGTGCCAGCAGCCCAGGGGGCGCCGGGGAGACCCAGTACTTC. V usage is TRBV27 and J usage is TRBJ2-5; 8 bases match TRBD1. Germline values: CDR1 MNHEY, CDR2 SMNVEV (reference sequence). V lost 6 bases and J lost 5; bases outside the gene matches: 8. The CDR3 length is 14 residues.

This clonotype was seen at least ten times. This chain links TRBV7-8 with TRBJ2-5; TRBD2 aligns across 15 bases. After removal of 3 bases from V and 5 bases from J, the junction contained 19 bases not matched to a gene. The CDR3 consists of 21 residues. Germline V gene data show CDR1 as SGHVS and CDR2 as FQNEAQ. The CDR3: CASSFNTPGLAGGPPTETQYF. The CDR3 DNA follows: TGTGCCAGCAGCTTTAACACACCGGGACTAGCGGGGGGCCCCCCGACGGAGACCCAGTACTTC.